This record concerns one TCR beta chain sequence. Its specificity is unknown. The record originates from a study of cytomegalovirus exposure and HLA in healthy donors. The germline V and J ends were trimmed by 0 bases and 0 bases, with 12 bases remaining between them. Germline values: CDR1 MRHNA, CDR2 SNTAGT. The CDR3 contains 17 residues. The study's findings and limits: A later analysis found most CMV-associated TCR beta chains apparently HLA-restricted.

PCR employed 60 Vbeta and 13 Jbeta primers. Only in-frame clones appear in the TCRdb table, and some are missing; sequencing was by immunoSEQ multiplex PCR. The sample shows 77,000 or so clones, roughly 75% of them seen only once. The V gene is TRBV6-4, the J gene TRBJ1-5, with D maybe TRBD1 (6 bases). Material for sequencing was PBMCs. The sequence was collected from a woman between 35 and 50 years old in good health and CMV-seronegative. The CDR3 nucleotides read TGTGCCAGCAGTGACTCGGGGGGGCCGCATAGCAATCAGCCCCAGCATTTT. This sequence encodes CASSDSGGPHSNQPQHF.